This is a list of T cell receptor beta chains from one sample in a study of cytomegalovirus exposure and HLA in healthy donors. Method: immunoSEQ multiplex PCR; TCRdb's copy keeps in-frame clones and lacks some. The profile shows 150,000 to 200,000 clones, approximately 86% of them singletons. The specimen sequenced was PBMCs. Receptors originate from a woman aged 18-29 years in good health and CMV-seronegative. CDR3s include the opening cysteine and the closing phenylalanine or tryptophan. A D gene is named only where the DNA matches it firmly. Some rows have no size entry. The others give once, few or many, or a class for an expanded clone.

CDR3aa: CASSLAEQGGNTIYF
CDR3nt: TGTGCCAGCAGCTTGGCCGAGCAGGGAGGAAACACCATATATTTT
j_gene: TRBJ1-3
v_gene: TRBV5-4
d_gene: -
abundance: -

CDR3aa: CASSSTGVYTEAFF
CDR3nt: TGCGCCAGCAGCTCGACAGGGGTCTACACTGAAGCTTTCTTT
j_gene: TRBJ1-1
v_gene: TRBV5-1
d_gene: TRBD1
abundance: few

CDR3aa: CASCRGLQDTQYF
CDR3nt: TGTGCCAGTTGCAGGGGTTTACAAGATACGCAGTATTTT
j_gene: TRBJ2-3
v_gene: TRBV19
d_gene: -
abundance: -

CDR3aa: CASSLGQGAQPQHF
CDR3nt: TGTGCCAGCAGCTTAGGACAGGGAGCCCAGCCCCAGCATTTT
j_gene: TRBJ1-5
v_gene: TRBV7-9
d_gene: TRBD1
abundance: -

CDR3aa: CAWSRRNYGYTF
CDR3nt: TGTGCCTGGAGTCGGCGGAACTATGGCTACACCTTC
j_gene: TRBJ1-2
v_gene: TRBV30
d_gene: -
abundance: -

CDR3aa: CASSQLTGGLNTEAFF
CDR3nt: TGTGCCAGCTCACAACTGACAGGGGGATTAAACACTGAAGCTTTCTTT
j_gene: TRBJ1-1
v_gene: TRBV18
d_gene: TRBD1
abundance: -

CDR3aa: CASRAQGAGGELFF
CDR3nt: TGTGCCAGCAGGGCACAGGGGGCCGGCGGGGAGCTGTTTTTT
j_gene: TRBJ2-2
v_gene: TRBV28
d_gene: TRBD1
abundance: once

CDR3aa: CASSVGGMRDYGYTF
CDR3nt: TGTGCCAGCAGCGTGGGAGGGATGCGAGACTATGGCTACACCTTC
j_gene: TRBJ1-2
v_gene: TRBV9
d_gene: -
abundance: -

CDR3aa: CASSLVPTSYGYTF
CDR3nt: TGTGCCAGCAGCTTAGTTCCCACGAGCTATGGCTACACCTTC
j_gene: TRBJ1-2
v_gene: TRBV7-8
d_gene: -
abundance: -

CDR3aa: CASSVAGAGGTGELFF
CDR3nt: TGTGCCAGCAGCGTAGCCGGAGCGGGGGGGACCGGGGAGCTGTTTTTT
j_gene: TRBJ2-2
v_gene: TRBV9
d_gene: TRBD2
abundance: -

CDR3aa: CASSLAPLRDRGTEAFF
CDR3nt: TGTGCCAGCAGCTTAGCGCCGCTTCGGGACAGGGGAACTGAAGCTTTCTTT
j_gene: TRBJ1-1
v_gene: TRBV7-2
d_gene: TRBD1
abundance: -

CDR3aa: CASNPSGLGYGYTF
CDR3nt: TGTGCCAGCAACCCCTCGGGGTTGGGCTATGGCTACACCTTC
j_gene: TRBJ1-2
v_gene: TRBV2
d_gene: -
abundance: -

CDR3aa: CASSGGLAGVDETQYF
CDR3nt: TGTGCCAGCAGTGGAGGACTAGCGGGAGTAGACGAGACCCAGTACTTC
j_gene: TRBJ2-5
v_gene: TRBV2
d_gene: TRBD2
abundance: -

CDR3aa: CAAIRGTAYEQYF
CDR3nt: TGTGCCGCCATCCGGGGGACAGCCTACGAGCAGTACTTC
j_gene: TRBJ2-7
v_gene: TRBV2
d_gene: -
abundance: -

CDR3aa: CASSSGTTAQETQYF
CDR3nt: TGTGCCAGCAGCTCCGGGACTACCGCACAAGAGACCCAGTACTTC
j_gene: TRBJ2-5
v_gene: TRBV7-9
d_gene: TRBD2
abundance: -

CDR3aa: CSVYNRGTEAFF
CDR3nt: TGCAGCGTTTACAACCGGGGGACTGAAGCTTTCTTT
j_gene: TRBJ1-1
v_gene: TRBV29-1
d_gene: -
abundance: few

CDR3aa: CAWSTILVNYGYTF
CDR3nt: TGTGCCTGGAGTACCATCTTAGTTAACTATGGCTACACCTTC
j_gene: TRBJ1-2
v_gene: TRBV30
d_gene: -
abundance: -

CDR3aa: CASSLDRVDSGNTIYF
CDR3nt: TGTGCCAGTTCACTGGACAGAGTCGACTCTGGAAACACCATATATTTT
j_gene: TRBJ1-3
v_gene: TRBV19
d_gene: -
abundance: -

CDR3aa: CASSQDQGNEQFF
CDR3nt: TGCGCCAGCAGCCAAGACCAGGGAAATGAGCAGTTCTTC
j_gene: TRBJ2-1
v_gene: TRBV4-1
d_gene: -
abundance: -

CDR3aa: CASSFSGGYEKLFF
CDR3nt: TGTGCCAGCAGTTTTTCAGGGGGGTACGAAAAACTGTTTTTT
j_gene: TRBJ1-4
v_gene: TRBV28
d_gene: TRBD1
abundance: -

CDR3aa: CASSVGEGPYGYTF
CDR3nt: TGTGCCAGCAGCGTAGGGGAGGGACCCTATGGCTACACCTTC
j_gene: TRBJ1-2
v_gene: TRBV9
d_gene: -
abundance: -

CDR3aa: CASIPGGTVNSPLHF
CDR3nt: TGTGCCAGCATTCCGGGAGGGACAGTTAATTCACCCCTCCACTTT
j_gene: TRBJ1-6
v_gene: TRBV28
d_gene: TRBD1
abundance: few

CDR3aa: CASSFYASGTTMYNEQFF
CDR3nt: TGTGCCAGCAGTTTTTATGCTAGCGGGACAACTATGTACAATGAGCAGTTCTTC
j_gene: TRBJ2-1
v_gene: TRBV28
d_gene: TRBD2
abundance: -

CDR3aa: CASSQGYGANVLTF
CDR3nt: TGTGCCAGCAGTCAGGGGTACGGGGCCAACGTCCTGACTTTC
j_gene: TRBJ2-6
v_gene: TRBV6-6
d_gene: -
abundance: -

CDR3aa: CASSPTGTGFHEQYF
CDR3nt: TGTGCCAGCAGCCCAACCGGGACAGGGTTTCACGAGCAGTACTTC
j_gene: TRBJ2-7
v_gene: TRBV7-6
d_gene: TRBD1
abundance: once

CDR3aa: CASSLLGPGTGHETQYF
CDR3nt: TGTGCCAGCAGTTTATTGGGCCCCGGGACAGGGCACGAGACCCAGTACTTC
j_gene: TRBJ2-5
v_gene: TRBV27
d_gene: TRBD1
abundance: -

CDR3aa: CASSLSEVANEKLFF
CDR3nt: TGTGCCAGCAGTCTATCGGAGGTGGCTAATGAAAAACTGTTTTTT
j_gene: TRBJ1-4
v_gene: TRBV11-2
d_gene: -
abundance: -

CDR3aa: CASSLASWGGSSSEQYF
CDR3nt: TGTGCCAGCAGCTTAGCCTCTTGGGGCGGGAGTAGTTCCGAGCAGTACTTC
j_gene: TRBJ2-7
v_gene: TRBV11-2
d_gene: TRBD2
abundance: -

CDR3aa: CASSFDPAAATNEKLFF
CDR3nt: TGTGCCAGCAGCTTCGATCCGGCGGCGGCGACTAATGAAAAACTGTTTTTT
j_gene: TRBJ1-4
v_gene: TRBV9
d_gene: -
abundance: once

CDR3aa: CASTLDRGNEKLFF
CDR3nt: TGTGCCAGCACCCTGGACAGGGGGAATGAAAAACTGTTTTTT
j_gene: TRBJ1-4
v_gene: TRBV6-1
d_gene: TRBD1
abundance: -

CDR3aa: CASSSWGQGTYQETQYF
CDR3nt: TGTGCCAGCAGCTCGTGGGGGCAGGGGACGTACCAAGAGACCCAGTACTTC
j_gene: TRBJ2-5
v_gene: TRBV7-3
d_gene: -
abundance: -